This T cell receptor beta chain was documented in a study of blood T cell repertoires in COVID-19. The overall study: PBMCs, B-cell-depleted T cells, or T cells provided the cDNA or gDNA that made up the material.

Only one count was recorded for this clone. The protocol was immunoSEQ multiplex PCR, while the TCRdb copy is restricted to in-frame clones and leaves out a portion. The sample consists of about 200,000 clones, roughly 90% of them appearing once. CDR3 length: 11 residues. Between the trimmed V and J ends, which lost 6 bases and 7 bases, there was a span of 9 bases. Germline CDR1 reads DFQATT; CDR2 reads SNEGSKA (reference sequence). This receptor was identified in a woman aged 70-85 years with acute or convalescent COVID-19. Sequences were obtained from peripheral blood. The chain couples TRBV20-1 to TRBJ1-4, with D maybe TRBD1 (6 bases). CDR3 protein: CSAGQTEKLFF. The CDR3 region has the DNA TGCAGTGCAGGACAGACTGAAAAACTGTTTTTT.